The 2 T cell receptor beta chains listed next were all sequenced from one sample in a study of cytomegalovirus exposure and HLA in healthy donors. The study ran its PCR with 60 Vbeta and 13 Jbeta primers. Generated by immunoSEQ multiplex PCR, the TCRdb table keeps only in-frame clones and is missing some. The specimen's table records 150,000 to 200,000 clones. The sample consisted of PBMCs. The source is a woman younger than 30 in good health and CMV-seropositive.

The chain carries TRBV5-1 and TRBJ2-5, with D tentatively TRBD2 (5 bases). Trimming pared 0 bases from V and 5 bases from J, leaving 17 bases between. Germline loops: CDR1 SGHRS, CDR2 YFSETQ. This CDR3 has 16 residues. CDR3 region: CASSLGLATDGETQYF. The CDR3 nucleotides read TGCGCCAGCAGCTTGGGCCTAGCAACTGACGGGGAGACCCAGTACTTC. The full variable domain, in which reference TRBV5-1 and TRBJ2-5 provide the parts outside the CDR3, is KAGVTQTPRYLIKTRGQQVTLSCSPISGHRSVSWYQQTPGQGLQFLFEYFSETQRNKGNFPGRFSGRQFSNSRSEMNVSTLELGDSALYLCASSLGLATDGETQYFGPGTRLLVL.

The V call is TRBV6-5, the J call TRBJ1-5, with D perhaps matching TRBD1 (5 bases). Germline CDR1 and CDR2: MNHEY and SVGAGI. The V end lost 0 bases, the J end lost 9 bases, and 15 bases lay between the germline ends. CDR3 size: 15 residues. CDR3 in amino acids: CASSYSSTASGPQHF. Here the CDR3 DNA reads TGTGCCAGCAGTTACTCTTCGACAGCTAGTGGGCCCCAGCATTTT.